These 24 T cell receptor beta chains came from one sample sequenced in a study of T cells after yellow fever vaccination. TCRdb fed the 5' RACE reads into MiXCR, producing one record per CDR3 protein. The sample records about 69,000 distinct CDR3 sequences, 5.5% to 7.5% being singletons. This specimen was CD4+ T cells sorted from PBMCs, taken around 15 days after the first yellow fever vaccination. These receptors originate from a man younger than 30 who received the YFV17D yellow fever vaccine.

This clonotype occurred many times. V gene TRBV12-3 or TRBV12-4 combines with J gene TRBJ1-4; TRBD1 matches 8 bases. The CDR3 runs 14 residues. The junction had 2 bases not matched to a gene; V was cut back by 3 bases and J by 5 bases. DNA of the CDR3: TGTGCCAGCAGTTTGGGACAGGACAATGAAAAACTGTTTTTT. It codes for CASSLGQDNEKLFF.

This clonotype was seen ten or more times. This chain links TRBV18 with TRBJ2-7; no definite D call. The CDR3 length is 12 residues. Germline V CDR1 and CDR2: KGHSH, LQKENI. V was pared by 5 bases and J by 5 bases, with 10 bases between. The CDR3, as DNA: TGTGCCAGCTCAAAAACAGAAAACGAGCAGTACTTC. It is translated as CASSKTENEQYF.

This clonotype was seen at least ten times. The gene calls are TRBV5-1 and TRBJ2-1, with a possible D match to TRBD1 (5 bases). V lost 0 bases and J 5 bases, leaving 15 bases between the germline ends. Germline CDR1 reads SGHRS; CDR2 reads YFSETQ. There are 16 residues in the CDR3. Written as DNA, the CDR3 is TGCGCCAGCAGCTTGGAACCCCAGGGTCTGAACAATGAGCAGTTCTTC. Encoded protein: CASSLEPQGLNNEQFF.

As concerns this clonotype: Possible read error: a much larger clone is one base away. The CDR3 region is CARSLEGDYGYTF. CDR3 nucleotide sequence: TGTGCCAGAAGCTTAGAGGGGGACTATGGCTACACCTTC. V is TRBV5-5 and J is TRBJ1-2; TRBD1 might be the D (6 bases). Germline lookup yields CDR1 SGHKS and CDR2 YYEKEE (reference sequence). The CDR3 is 13 amino acids.

This clonotype was seen repeatedly, ten times or more. The V call is TRBV5-1, the J call TRBJ2-3; tentative D call: TRBD1 (6 bases). The V end lost 4 bases, the J end lost 1 base, and 10 bases lay between the germline ends. CDR3 length equals 14 residues. CDR1 and CDR2 from the germline V gene are SGHRS and YFSETQ. The CDR3 sequence is CASSPGQRTDTQYF. CDR3 DNA: TGCGCCAGCAGCCCCGGACAGCGCACAGATACGCAGTATTTT.

This clonotype came up a few times. The chain recombines TRBV7-2 with TRBJ1-6; perhaps TRBD1 as D (5 bases). Germline CDR1 reads SGHTA; CDR2 reads FQGNSA. This CDR3 is 14 amino acids long. V lost 4 bases, J lost 7 bases, and 11 bases lay in between. CDR3 sequence reads: CASSSSGGNSPLHF. Written as DNA, the CDR3 is TGTGCCAGCAGCTCCTCCGGGGGGAATTCACCCCTCCACTTT.

This clonotype came up many times. The chain carries TRBV12-3 or TRBV12-4 and TRBJ1-6; D is undetermined. This CDR3 has 12 amino acids. The V and J ends lost 7 bases and 6 bases respectively, with 7 bases between them. CDR3: CASKSVNSPLHF. CDR3 in DNA: TGTGCCAGCAAATCCGTTAATTCACCCCTCCACTTT.

This clonotype was seen ten or more times. The chain is built from TRBV7-6 and TRBJ1-4, with 8 bases identical to TRBD1. The length of the CDR3 is 18 residues. V gave up 2 bases and J gave up 7 bases; unmatched junction bases: 15. Looked up from germline, CDR1 is SGHVS and CDR2 is FNYEAQ. CDR3 nucleotide sequence: TGTGCCAGCAGCTTATTCCCTCCAGGGGGCGCGTCTAGTGAAAAACTGTTTTTT. This gives the protein CASSLFPPGGASSEKLFF.

The table lists this clonotype with many counts. This chain uses TRBV5-1 with TRBJ2-2; 8 bases map to TRBD1. CDR1 is SGHRS, CDR2 YFSETQ, per germline. After removal of 4 bases from V and 0 bases from J, the junction contained 2 bases not matched to a gene. This CDR3 is 15 amino acids long. CDR3 bases: TGCGCCAGCAGCCCAGGGGGCGCGAACACCGGGGAGCTGTTTTTT. Protein sequence: CASSPGGANTGELFF. The variable domain in full, completed from reference TRBV5-1 and TRBJ2-2, reads KAGVTQTPRYLIKTRGQQVTLSCSPISGHRSVSWYQQTPGQGLQFLFEYFSETQRNKGNFPGRFSGRQFSNSRSEMNVSTLELGDSALYLCASSPGGANTGELFFGEGSRLTVL.

This clonotype has at least ten counts. This rearrangement joins TRBV24-1 to TRBJ1-2; D perhaps matches TRBD1 (5 bases). V lost 1 base and J lost 6, with 11 bases in between. CDR1 and CDR2 from the germline V gene are KGHDR and SFDVKD. The CDR3 has 14 residues. CDR3 sequence reads: CATSDFSGVNGYTF. The CDR3 region has the DNA TGTGCCACCAGTGATTTTTCGGGGGTCAATGGCTACACCTTC.

This clonotype has ten or more counts. The V gene is TRBV7-2, the J gene TRBJ2-7, with TRBD1 as a possible D gene (5 bases). The CDR3 contains 14 residues. V was cut by 2 bases and J by 2 bases, with 10 bases left in between. Germline values: CDR1 SGHTA, CDR2 FQGNSA. CDR3 sequence reads: CASSLSRDPYEQYF. The DNA of the CDR3 is TGTGCCAGCAGCTTAAGCAGGGATCCCTACGAGCAGTACTTC. Using reference TRBV7-2 and TRBJ2-7 for the parts outside the CDR3, the full variable domain is GAGVSQSPSNKVTEKGKDVELRCDPISGHTALYWYRQSLGQGLEFLIYFQGNSAPDKSGLPSDRFSAERTGGSVSTLTIQRTQQEDSAVYLCASSLSRDPYEQYFGPGTRLTVT.

This clonotype has ten or more counts. This sequence joins TRBV12-3 or TRBV12-4 and TRBJ1-4; maybe TRBD1 (5 bases). V lost 2 bases and J 6 bases, leaving 13 bases between the germline ends. This CDR3 region has 15 residues. CDR3 in DNA: TGTGCCAGCAGTTTAATGTCGGGGCGGGATGAAAAACTGTTTTTT. This sequence encodes CASSLMSGRDEKLFF.

This clonotype was observed at least ten times. V gene TRBV5-4 combines with J gene TRBJ1-1, with a tentative D call TRBD1 (5 bases). The V end lost 4 bases, the J end lost 2 bases, and 12 bases lay between the germline ends. There are 14 residues in the CDR3. Germline values: CDR1 SGHNT, CDR2 YYREEE (reference sequence). CDR3 sequence: CASSRPDTNTEAFF. CDR3 nucleotide sequence: TGTGCCAGCAGCCGACCGGACACAAACACTGAAGCTTTCTTT. Together with reference TRBV5-4 and TRBJ1-1, the CDR3 gives the full variable domain: ETGVTQSPTHLIKTRGQQVTLRCSSQSGHNTVSWYQQALGQGPQFIFQYYREEENGRGNFPPRFSGLQFPNYSSELNVNALELDDSALYLCASSRPDTNTEAFFGQGTRLTVV.

Many counts were recorded for this clonotype. The rearrangement joins TRBV4-3 to TRBJ2-1; no firm D call. The length of the CDR3 is 15 residues. Trimming shortened V by 0 bases and J by 2 bases, and 8 bases separated the two germline ends. The germline V gene encodes CDR1 LGHNA and CDR2 YSLEER. CDR3 loop: CASSQEKYAYNEQFF. The CDR3 nucleotides read TGCGCCAGCAGCCAAGAGAAATACGCCTACAATGAGCAGTTCTTC.

This clonotype appeared many times. The V gene is TRBV18, the J gene TRBJ1-1, with 10 bases matching TRBD1. The V gene's germline CDR1 is KGHSH and CDR2 LQKENI. This CDR3 region has 14 residues. After removal of 6 bases from V and 8 bases from J, the junction contained 9 bases not matched to a gene. In nucleotides, the CDR3 is TGTGCCAGCTCCCAGGGGGACAGGGGAATGGAAGCTTTCTTT. Translation gives CASSQGDRGMEAFF. The full variable domain, completed using reference TRBV18 and TRBJ1-1, is NAGVMQNPRHLVRRRGQEARLRCSPMKGHSHVYWYRQLPEEGLKFMVYLQKENIIDESGMPKERFSAEFPKEGPSILRIQQVVRGDSAAYFCASSQGDRGMEAFFGQGTRLTVV.

This clonotype was observed many times. This sequence joins TRBV12-3 or TRBV12-4 and TRBJ2-5; a possible D gene is TRBD1 (6 bases). The CDR3 length is 13 residues. The V and J ends lost 5 bases and 1 base respectively, with 8 bases between them. The CDR3 sequence is CASSQGSQETQYF. In nucleotides, the CDR3 is TGTGCCAGCAGTCAGGGGTCCCAAGAGACCCAGTACTTC.

This clonotype came up many times. The chain is built from TRBV10-3 and TRBJ1-6; 9 bases are a match to TRBD1. Germline lookup yields CDR1 ENHRY and CDR2 SYGVKD. V was pared by 8 bases and J by 8 bases, with 10 bases of the junction left unmatched. This CDR3 has 15 residues. CDR3 region: CAIAGGTGRHSPLHF. The CDR3 nucleotides are TGTGCCATCGCGGGGGGGACAGGGAGGCATTCACCCCTCCACTTT.

This clonotype was seen at least ten times. The chain is built from TRBV5-1 and TRBJ2-7; possibly TRBD1 or TRBD2 for D (5 bases each). The CDR3 extends over 17 amino acids. Trimming pared 0 bases from V and 7 bases from J, leaving 23 bases between. In germline, CDR1 is SGHRS, CDR2 YFSETQ. The CDR3 spells CASSLGQLGDVVGEQYV. The CDR3 DNA is TGCGCCAGCAGCTTGGGGCAGCTGGGGGACGTCGTTGGGGAGCAGTACGTC.

This clonotype occurred many times. CDR3 in amino acids: CASSPGGAGRNEQYF. The CDR3 region has the DNA TGTGCCAGCAGCCCAGGGGGCGCGGGGAGGAACGAGCAGTACTTC. The chain joins TRBV7-2 to TRBJ2-7; 8 bases are a match to TRBD1. CDR1 and CDR2 (germline): SGHTA, FQGNSA. V shed 5 bases and J 5 bases; nucleotides not matched to a gene: 11. CDR3 length: 15 amino acids.

This clonotype was observed at least ten times. The rearrangement uses TRBV20-1 and TRBJ1-1, with TRBD1 identical over 9 bases. CDR1 is DFQATT, CDR2 SNEGSKA, per germline (reference sequence). Trimming removed 6 bases from V and 5 bases from J; junction bases left unmatched: 7. The CDR3 sequence is 13 residues long. As DNA, the CDR3 is TGCAGTGCGAAACAGGGGGCCGGGACTGAAGCTTTCTTT. It codes for CSAKQGAGTEAFF.

At least ten counts were recorded for this clonotype. The V and J genes are TRBV7-2 and TRBJ2-7; tentatively, D is TRBD2 (6 bases). Trimming shortened V by 2 bases and J by 6 bases, and 17 bases separated the two germline ends. The CDR3 runs 15 residues. Germline-derived CDR1 and CDR2 are SGHTA and FQGNSA. In nucleotides, the CDR3 is TGTGCCAGCAGCTTACGTTGGGGGGAGGAATTCGAGCAGTACTTC. Encoded protein: CASSLRWGEEFEQYF.

In this sample, this clonotype turned up many times. The gene calls are TRBV18 and TRBJ2-5; D remains unclear. Germline V CDR1 and CDR2: KGHSH, LQKENI. The CDR3 is 12 amino acids. Trimming left V 2 bases short and J 5 bases short, with 6 bases between. The CDR3 bases are TGTGCCAGCTCACCAGGCCCCGAGACCCAGTACTTC. Amino acids: CASSPGPETQYF.

This clonotype was seen at least ten times. V is TRBV7-2 and J is TRBJ1-2; the D is unclear. The V and J ends lost 1 base and 3 bases respectively, with 6 bases between them. The CDR3 covers 13 residues. Per the germline V gene, CDR1 is SGHTA and CDR2 is FQGNSA. The CDR3 spells CASSLDLDYGYTF. Here the CDR3 DNA reads TGTGCCAGCAGCTTAGATCTCGACTATGGCTACACCTTC.

This clonotype was counted many times. This chain uses TRBV2 with TRBJ2-5; TRBD2 is a possible D gene (6 bases). The CDR3 consists of 14 residues. Trimming shortened V by 6 bases and J by 2 bases, and 13 bases separated the two germline ends. The V gene's germline CDR1 is SNHLY and CDR2 FYNNEI. CDR3 sequence (DNA): TGTGCCAGCAGCCGGGACTTCTCTCAAGAGACCCAGTACTTC. It encodes CASSRDFSQETQYF.